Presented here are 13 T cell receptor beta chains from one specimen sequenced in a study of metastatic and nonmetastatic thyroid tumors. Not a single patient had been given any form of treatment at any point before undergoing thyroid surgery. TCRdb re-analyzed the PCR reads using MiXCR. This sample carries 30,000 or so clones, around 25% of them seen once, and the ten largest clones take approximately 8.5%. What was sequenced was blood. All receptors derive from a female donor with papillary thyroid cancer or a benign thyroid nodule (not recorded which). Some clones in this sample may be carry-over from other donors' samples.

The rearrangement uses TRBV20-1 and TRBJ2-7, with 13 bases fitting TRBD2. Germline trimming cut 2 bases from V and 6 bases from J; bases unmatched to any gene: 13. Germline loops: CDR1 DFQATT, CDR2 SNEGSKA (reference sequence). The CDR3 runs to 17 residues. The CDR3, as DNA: TGCAGTGCTAGACTCGGACTAGCGGGAGAAGGCGGGGGCGAGCAGTACTTC. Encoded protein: CSARLGLAGEGGGEQYF.

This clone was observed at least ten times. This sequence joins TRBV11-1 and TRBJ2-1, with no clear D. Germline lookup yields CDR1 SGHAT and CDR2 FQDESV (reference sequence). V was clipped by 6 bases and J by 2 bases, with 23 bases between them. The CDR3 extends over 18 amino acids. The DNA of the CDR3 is TGTGCCAGCAGACCATTCCTTCTTAGAGGACCCACCTACAATGAGCAGTTCTTC. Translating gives CASRPFLLRGPTYNEQFF. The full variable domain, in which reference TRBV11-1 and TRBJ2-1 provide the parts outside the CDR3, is EAEVAQSPRYKITEKSQAVAFWCDPISGHATLYWYRQILGQGPELLVQFQDESVVDDSQLPKDRFSAERLKGVDSTLKIQPAELGDSAMYLCASRPFLLRGPTYNEQFFGPGTRLTVL.

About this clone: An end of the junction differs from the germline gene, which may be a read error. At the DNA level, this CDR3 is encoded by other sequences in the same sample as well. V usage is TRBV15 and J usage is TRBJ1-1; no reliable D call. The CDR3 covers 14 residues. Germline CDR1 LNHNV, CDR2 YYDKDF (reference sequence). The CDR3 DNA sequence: TGCGCCACCAGCAGAGATTCGGCAGGCACTGAAGCTTTCTTT. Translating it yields CATSRDSAGTEAFF.

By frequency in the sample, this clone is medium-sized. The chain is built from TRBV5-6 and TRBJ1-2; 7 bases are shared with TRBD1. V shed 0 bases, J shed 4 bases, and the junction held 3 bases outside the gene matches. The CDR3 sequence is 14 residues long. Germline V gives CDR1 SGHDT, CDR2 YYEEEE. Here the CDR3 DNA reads TGTGCCAGCAGCTTGGTCCAGGGGGGCTATGGCTACACCTTC. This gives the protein CASSLVQGGYGYTF.

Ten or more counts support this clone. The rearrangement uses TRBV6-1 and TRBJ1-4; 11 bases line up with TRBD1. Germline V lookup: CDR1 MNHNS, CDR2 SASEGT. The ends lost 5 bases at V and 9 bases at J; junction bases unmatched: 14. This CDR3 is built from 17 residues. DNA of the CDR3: TGTGCCAGCAGTACCGCAACGGACAGGGGGCGCACGAAAAAACTGTTTTTT. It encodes CASSTATDRGRTKKLFF.

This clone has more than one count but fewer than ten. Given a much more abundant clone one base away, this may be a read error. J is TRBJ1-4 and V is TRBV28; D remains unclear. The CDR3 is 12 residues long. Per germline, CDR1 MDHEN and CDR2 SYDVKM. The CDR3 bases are TGTGCCAGCAGCGCAGGAAATGAAGAACTGTTTTTT. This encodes CASSAGNEELFF.

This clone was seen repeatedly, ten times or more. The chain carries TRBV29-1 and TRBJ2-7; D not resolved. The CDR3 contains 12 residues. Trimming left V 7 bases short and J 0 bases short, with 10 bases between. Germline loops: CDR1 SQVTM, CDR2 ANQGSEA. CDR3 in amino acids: CSACTSSYEQYF. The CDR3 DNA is TGCAGCGCATGTACGAGCTCCTACGAGCAGTACTTC.

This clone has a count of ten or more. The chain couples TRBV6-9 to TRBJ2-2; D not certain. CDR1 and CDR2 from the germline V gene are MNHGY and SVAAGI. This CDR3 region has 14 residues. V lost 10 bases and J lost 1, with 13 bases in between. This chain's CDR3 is CATLRAENTGELFF. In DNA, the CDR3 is TGTGCCACTTTACGGGCTGAGAACACCGGGGAGCTGTTTTTT.

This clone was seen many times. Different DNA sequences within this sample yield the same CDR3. CDR3 in amino acids: CASSLGQGGTDTQYF. The CDR3 nucleotides are TGCGCCAGCAGCCTAGGACAGGGGGGGACAGATACGCAGTATTTT. The chain is built from TRBV5-1 and TRBJ2-3, with 10 bases that match TRBD1. Losses at the gene ends were 4 bases for V and 3 bases for J; bases not matched to a gene: 5. The germline CDR1 and CDR2 sequences are SGHRS and YFSETQ. This CDR3 spans 15 amino acids.

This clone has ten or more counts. The DNA of the CDR3 is TGTGCCAGCAGCCAAGGTCGGACCAACTATAATTCACCCCTCCACTTT. It yields the protein CASSQGRTNYNSPLHF. The chain uses TRBV3-1 and TRBJ1-6; D unclear. V was trimmed by 1 base and J by 3 bases, leaving 10 bases between them. The CDR3 runs 16 residues. Germline V lookup: CDR1 LGHDT, CDR2 YNNKEL (reference sequence).

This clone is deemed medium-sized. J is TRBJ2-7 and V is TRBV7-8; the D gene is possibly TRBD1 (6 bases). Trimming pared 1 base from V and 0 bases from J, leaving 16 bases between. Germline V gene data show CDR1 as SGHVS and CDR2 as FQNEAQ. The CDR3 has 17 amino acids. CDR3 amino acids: CASSLDPMRGSSYEQYF. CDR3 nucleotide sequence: TGTGCCAGCAGCTTAGACCCCATGAGGGGGAGCTCCTACGAGCAGTACTTC.

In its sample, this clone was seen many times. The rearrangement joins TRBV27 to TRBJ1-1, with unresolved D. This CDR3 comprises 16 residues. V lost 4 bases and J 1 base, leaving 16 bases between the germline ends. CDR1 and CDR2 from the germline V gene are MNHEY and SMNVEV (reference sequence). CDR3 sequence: CASSSMGRVGNTEAFF. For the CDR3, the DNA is TGTGCCAGCAGTTCCATGGGGAGGGTAGGGAACACTGAAGCTTTCTTT.

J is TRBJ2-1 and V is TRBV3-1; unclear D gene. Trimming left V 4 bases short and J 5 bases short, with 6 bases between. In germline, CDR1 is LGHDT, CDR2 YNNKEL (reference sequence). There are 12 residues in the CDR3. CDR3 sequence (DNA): TGTGCCAGCAGCCTTACTCACAATGAGCAGTTCTTC. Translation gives CASSLTHNEQFF.